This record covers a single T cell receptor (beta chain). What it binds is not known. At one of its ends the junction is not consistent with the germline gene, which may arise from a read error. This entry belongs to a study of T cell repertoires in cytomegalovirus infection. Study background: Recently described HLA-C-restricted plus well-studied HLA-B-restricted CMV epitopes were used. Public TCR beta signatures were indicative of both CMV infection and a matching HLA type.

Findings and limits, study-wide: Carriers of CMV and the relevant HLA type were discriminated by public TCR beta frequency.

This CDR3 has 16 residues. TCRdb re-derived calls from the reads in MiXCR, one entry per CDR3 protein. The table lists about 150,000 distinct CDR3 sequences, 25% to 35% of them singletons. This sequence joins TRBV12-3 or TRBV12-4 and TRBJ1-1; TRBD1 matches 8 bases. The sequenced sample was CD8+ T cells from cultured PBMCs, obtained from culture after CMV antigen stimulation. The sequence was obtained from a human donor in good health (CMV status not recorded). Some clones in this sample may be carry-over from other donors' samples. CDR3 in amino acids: CASSYYPDRENTEALF. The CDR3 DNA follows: TGTGCCAGCAGTTATTATCCGGACAGGGAGAACACTGAAGCTCTCTTT.